This T cell receptor beta chain stems from a study of cytomegalovirus exposure and HLA in healthy donors. General study points: Cytomegalovirus association was listed for around 180 TCR beta chains.

About this clone itself: Its antigen is still unknown.

The PCR was carried out with 60 Vbeta primers and 13 Jbeta primers. Profiled with immunoSEQ multiplex PCR; TCRdb holds only in-frame clones, not every one. The table records tens of thousands of clones, over 75% of them present only once. This CDR3 has 13 residues. The sequencing input was PBMCs. The chain joins TRBV21-1 to TRBJ2-5; TRBD1 was called by the table and not checked on the DNA. TRBV21-1 is noted as a pseudogene. This sequence originates from a female donor in good health and CMV-seronegative. CDR3 in amino acids: CASNTQRQETQYF. As DNA, the CDR3 is TGTGCCAGCAACACCCAACGCCAAGAGACCCAGTACTTC.